One sample yielded the 32 T cell receptor beta chains listed below, sequenced in a study of vaccination effects on CD4 cells after COVID-19. The antigens for these receptors are not known. Sequencing followed a ViraFEST assay step that expanded antigen-specific CD4+ T cells with viral peptide pools. Culture proceeded for approximately 10 days, and CD4+ T cells were then isolated. Nobody among the vaccine recipients had prior SARS-CoV-2 infection (nucleocapsid antibodies were negative). Some clones are missing from TCRdb's copy, which holds only in-frame ones; the method was immunoSEQ multiplex PCR. The sample records approximately 44,000 clones, roughly 70% being singletons. Sequenced material: CD4+ T cells from PBMCs cultured with HCoV-OC43 spike peptides, taken before COVID-19 vaccination. Subset meaning: HCoV-OC43 spike overlapping peptide pool stimulation. These receptors were collected from a human donor who received a COVID-19 vaccine.

This clone was picked up one time. This chain uses TRBV7-2 with TRBJ2-3; a possible D gene is TRBD1 (7 bases). V lost 8 bases to trimming and J lost 0 bases, with 12 bases between them. CDR1 SGHTA and CDR2 FQGNSA come from the germline V gene. The CDR3 length is 14 residues. The CDR3 sequence is CASRRGRSTDTQYF. The CDR3 region has the DNA TGTGCCAGCCGGAGGGGGCGGAGCACAGATACGCAGTATTTT.

This chain connects TRBV9 to TRBJ2-7; no firm D call. Germline V CDR1 and CDR2: SGDLS, YYNGEE. CDR3 length: 13 residues. V lost 1 base to trimming and J lost 4 bases, with 9 bases between them. CDR3 in DNA: TGTGCCAGCAGCGTAAACAGTAATTACGAGCAGTACTTC. It codes for CASSVNSNYEQYF.

The V and J genes are TRBV4-3 and TRBJ1-1; no definite D call. This CDR3 is 14 amino acids long. The germline gives CDR1 LGHNA, CDR2 YSLEER. Trimming removed 4 bases at V and 1 base at J, with 10 bases between. The CDR3 loop is CASSLTERNTEAFF. The CDR3 bases are TGCGCCAGCAGCCTGACGGAACGGAACACTGAAGCTTTCTTT.

Note on this clone: Lacking the conserved final phenylalanine or tryptophan, this CDR3 likely reflects a read error. The limits of the CDR3 on the DNA are not certain, so only TCRdb's listed CDR3 is given. This chain links TRBV7-9 with TRBJ2-6; TRBD2, the table's D call, was not compared with the DNA. The CDR3 numbers 9 amino acids, ends counted. CDR1 is SEHNR and CDR2 is FQNEAQ in the germline V gene (reference sequence). The CDR3 spells CASSPRPGK.

This chain uses TRBV19 with TRBJ2-1, with 14 bases that match TRBD2. V lost 2 bases, J lost 9 bases, and 6 bases stayed unmatched. This CDR3 region has 16 residues. The germline V gene has CDR1 LNHDA and CDR2 SQIVND (reference sequence). CDR3 protein: CASSISGTSGSGEQFF. CDR3 nucleotide sequence: TGTGCCAGTAGTATATCGGGGACTAGCGGGAGCGGTGAGCAGTTCTTC.

The rearrangement joins TRBV10-1 to TRBJ2-7; D uncertain. CDR3 length: 15 amino acids. Germline loops: CDR1 WNHNN, CDR2 SYGVQD (reference sequence). Trimming left V 1 base short and J 0 bases short, with 10 bases between. CDR3 in amino acids: CASSELGSYSYEQYF. CDR3 coding DNA: TGCGCCAGCAGTGAGTTGGGTTCCTACTCCTACGAGCAGTACTTC.

This rearrangement joins TRBV12-5 to TRBJ2-7; D is perhaps TRBD1 (7 bases). Trimming cost V 1 base and J 13 bases, with 14 bases left between them. CDR1 and CDR2 (germline): LGHNT, FRNRAP. CDR3 length equals 12 residues. The CDR3 loop is CASGLGQGGRYF. Written as DNA, the CDR3 is TGTGCTAGTGGTTTGGGACAGGGAGGACGCTACTTC.

There are a few counts of this clone. The chain recombines TRBV5-1 with TRBJ1-6; 7 bases are shared with TRBD1. Germline CDR1 reads SGHRS; CDR2 reads YFSETQ. CDR3 length: 14 residues. V lost 6 bases, J lost 7 bases, and 7 bases stayed unmatched. CDR3 sequence reads: CASNSGTDNSPLHF. The CDR3 DNA is TGCGCCAGCAATTCCGGGACAGACAATTCACCCCTCCACTTT.

The chain joins TRBV11-3 to TRBJ2-3; D might be TRBD2 (5 bases). V was shortened by 1 base and J by 4 bases, with 6 bases between the two germline ends. The germline V gene encodes CDR1 SGHNT and CDR2 YENEEA. The length of the CDR3 is 13 residues. The CDR3: CASSLAGADTQYF. The CDR3 nucleotides read TGTGCCAGCAGCTTAGCCGGGGCAGATACGCAGTATTTT.

The chain couples TRBV6-5 to TRBJ2-5, with a weak D call TRBD2 (6 bases). This CDR3 comprises 14 residues. Germline lookup yields CDR1 MNHEY and CDR2 SVGAGI. With 5 bases removed from V and 5 bases from J, the gap between germline ends came to 15 bases. CDR3 amino acids: CASSHTKAGETQYF. In DNA form, the CDR3 reads TGTGCCAGCAGTCACACTAAAGCGGGCGAGACCCAGTACTTC.

The chain couples TRBV12-3 or TRBV12-4 to TRBJ1-6; weak D call: TRBD1 (6 bases). This CDR3 is built from 13 residues. Trimming stripped 6 bases from V and 10 bases from J, with 13 bases between. This chain's CDR3 is CASSVGQGSPLHF. As DNA, the CDR3 is TGTGCCAGCAGCGTGGGGCAGGGGTCACCCCTCCACTTT.

The CDR3 is CASSQESGGDSGANVLTF. In DNA form, the CDR3 reads TGCGCCAGCAGCCAAGAGTCGGGGGGGGACTCTGGGGCCAACGTCCTGACTTTC. The chain carries TRBV4-1 and TRBJ2-6, with TRBD2 matching over 8 bases. J lost 0 bases, V lost 0 bases, and 4 bases had no gene match. Germline V gene lookup returns CDR1 MGHRA and CDR2 YSYEKL. The CDR3 runs to 18 residues.

V usage is TRBV7-2 and J usage is TRBJ2-1; 11 nucleotides match TRBD2. Germline assignment: CDR1 SGHTA and CDR2 FQGNSA. Trimming took 5 bases from V and 6 from J; bases not matched to a gene: 18. CDR3 length: 19 amino acids. This CDR3 is CASSLLAGGLSKSANEQFF. Here the CDR3 DNA reads TGTGCCAGCAGCCTTTTAGCGGGGGGGCTTTCGAAGTCGGCCAATGAGCAGTTCTTC.

V usage is TRBV6-5 and J usage is TRBJ2-1; TRBD2 agrees at 16 bases. The trim removed 6 bases at V and 15 bases at J, leaving 5 bases unmatched. The CDR3 covers 13 residues. CDR1 and CDR2 from the germline V gene are MNHEY and SVGAGI. In DNA form, the CDR3 reads TGTGCCAGCAGGGGACTAGCGGGAGGGCGTGGGTTCTTC. Translating it yields CASRGLAGGRGFF.

This clone was counted a few times. The chain joins TRBV27 to TRBJ1-1; D is unclear. This CDR3 spans 15 amino acids. V lost 0 bases, J lost 6 bases, and 14 bases lay in between. Germline V lookup: CDR1 MNHEY, CDR2 SMNVEV (reference sequence). CDR3 amino acids: CASSLSGSFGAEAFF. CDR3 bases: TGTGCCAGCAGTTTATCCGGCTCTTTCGGCGCTGAAGCTTTCTTT.

The chain is built from TRBV28 and TRBJ1-2; 9 bases line up with TRBD1. Looked up from germline, CDR1 is MDHEN and CDR2 is SYDVKM. The CDR3 consists of 16 residues. Trimming took 5 bases from V and 8 from J; bases not matched to a gene: 15. CDR3 sequence reads: CASSQTGGGPSRGYTF. The CDR3 DNA reads TGTGCCAGCAGTCAGACAGGGGGGGGCCCCTCGCGGGGCTACACCTTC.

This chain links TRBV19 with TRBJ2-3; D possibly corresponds to TRBD2 (6 bases). The V gene lost 5 bases and the J gene lost 0 bases, with 18 bases spanning the gap. This CDR3 is 17 amino acids long. The germline gives CDR1 LNHDA, CDR2 SQIVND (reference sequence). The CDR3 DNA reads TGTGCCAGTAGTTCTTTAATGCTCGGGACTAGCACAGATACGCAGTATTTT. This gives the protein CASSSLMLGTSTDTQYF.

The V call is TRBV2, the J call TRBJ1-1; D may be TRBD1 (6 bases). The CDR3 contains 17 residues. Germline V CDR1 and CDR2: SNHLY, FYNNEI. V was pared by 6 bases and J by 1 base, with 21 bases between. The CDR3 protein is CASRPGGRGGGNTEAFF. As DNA, the CDR3 is TGTGCCAGCAGGCCCGGGGGTCGGGGAGGGGGGAACACTGAAGCTTTCTTT. Combining the CDR3 with reference TRBV2 and TRBJ1-1 gives the whole variable domain EPEVTQTPSHQVTQMGQEVILRCVPISNHLYFYWYRQILGQKVEFLVSFYNNEISEKSEIFDDQFSVERPDGSNFTLKIRSTKLEDSAMYFCASRPGGRGGGNTEAFFGQGTRLTVV.

The J gene is TRBJ2-2, the V gene TRBV25-1; D is perhaps TRBD2 (6 bases). The CDR3 spans 15 residues. Deletions cut 9 bases from V and 1 base from J, with 15 bases between. Germline CDR1 MGHDK, CDR2 SYGVNS. CDR3 nucleotide sequence: TGTGCCAGTCCCCAAGGAGGGATGAACACCGGGGAGCTGTTTTTT. Translated, it gives CASPQGGMNTGELFF.

The chain recombines TRBV24-1 with TRBJ1-2, with D uncertain. Germline values: CDR1 KGHDR, CDR2 SFDVKD. The CDR3 is 14 amino acids. V was clipped by 3 bases and J by 5 bases, with 12 bases between them. In DNA form, the CDR3 reads TGTGCCACCAGTGATGGGCCGTCCCTTTATGGCTACACCTTC. Protein product: CATSDGPSLYGYTF.

The chain carries TRBV6-4 and TRBJ2-1; D tentatively fits TRBD1 or TRBD2 (6 bases each). Deletions cut 6 bases from V and 3 bases from J, with 15 bases between. CDR1 MRHNA and CDR2 SNTAGT come from the germline V gene. CDR3 length: 15 amino acids. CDR3 loop: CASSQGIAVYNEQFF. The CDR3 region has the DNA TGTGCCAGCAGCCAGGGGATAGCGGTCTACAATGAGCAGTTCTTC.

The CDR3 DNA reads TGTGCCAGCAGTCGGACGTATACTAGTTCCTTTTCCTACAATGAGCAGTTCTTC. As protein: CASSRTYTSSFSYNEQFF. The chain is built from TRBV6-6 and TRBJ2-1; the D gene is possibly TRBD2 (5 bases). The CDR3 is made up of 18 amino acids. V lost 5 bases to trimming and J lost 1 base, with 21 bases between them. CDR1 and CDR2 (germline): MNHNY, SVGAGI (reference sequence).

The genes are TRBV5-1 and TRBJ2-2, with 7 nucleotides matching TRBD2. V dropped 4 bases and J dropped 2; count of bases not matched to a gene: 5. This CDR3 has 15 residues. From germline, CDR1 is SGHRS and CDR2 YFSETQ. The CDR3 DNA is TGCGCCAGCAGCCCCGGACTAGGAAACACCGGGGAGCTGTTTTTT. Amino acids: CASSPGLGNTGELFF.

The gene calls are TRBV14 and TRBJ1-5; 7 bases map to TRBD1. Germline-derived CDR1 and CDR2 are SGHDN and FVKESK. The V segment lost 1 base and the J segment 7 bases; nucleotides outside the gene matches: 7. This CDR3 is built from 15 residues. The CDR3 nucleotides read TGTGCCAGCAGCCAAGGGAATACAGGGGACCAGCCCCAGCATTTT. Its translation: CASSQGNTGDQPQHF.

V is TRBV9 and J is TRBJ2-2; no reliable D call. Germline assignment: CDR1 SGDLS and CDR2 YYNGEE. The CDR3 length is 14 residues. Trimming removed 2 bases from V and 3 bases from J, with 8 bases in between. The CDR3 protein is CASSVRLHTGELFF. CDR3 nucleotides: TGTGCCAGCAGCGTTCGACTTCACACCGGGGAGCTGTTTTTT. Full variable domain (remainder filled in from reference TRBV9 and TRBJ2-2): DSGVTQTPKHLITATGQRVTLRCSPRSGDLSVYWYQQSLDQGLQFLIQYYNGEERAKGNILERFSAQQFPDLHSELNLSSLELGDSALYFCASSVRLHTGELFFGEGSRLTVL.

The chain recombines TRBV11-2 with TRBJ2-3; D is unresolved. CDR1 SGHAT and CDR2 FQNNGV come from the germline V gene. V gave up 0 bases and J gave up 4 bases, with 11 bases separating them. The CDR3 is 15 residues long. The CDR3 here is CASSLETAIPDTQYF. CDR3 nucleotide sequence: TGTGCCAGCAGCTTAGAAACGGCAATCCCAGATACGCAGTATTTT.

This clone was recorded a few times. This chain links TRBV11-2 with TRBJ1-3; tentative D call: TRBD1 (6 bases). Trimming stripped 10 bases from V and 4 bases from J, with 20 bases between. This CDR3 is built from 15 residues. Germline-derived CDR1 and CDR2 are SGHAT and FQNNGV. The DNA for the CDR3 is TGTGCCACCTCGACGATACAGGGTTCAGGAAACACCATATATTTT. It encodes CATSTIQGSGNTIYF.

The genes are TRBV30 and TRBJ1-2, with 7 bases fitting TRBD1. V dropped 3 bases and J dropped 6; count of bases not matched to a gene: 10. This CDR3 has 14 amino acids. Germline loops: CDR1 GTSNPN, CDR2 SVGIG (reference sequence). CDR3 loop: CAWRRQGEKDGYTF. The CDR3 DNA sequence: TGTGCCTGGAGAAGACAGGGCGAAAAGGATGGCTACACCTTC.

The gene calls are TRBV23-1 and TRBJ2-1, with TRBD1 matching 8 bases. TRBV23-1 is an ORF, and what it does is uncertain. The length of the CDR3 is 16 residues. The J segment lost 1 base and the V segment lost 4 bases, leaving 6 bases of the junction unmatched. The CDR3 region has the DNA TGCGCCAGCAGTCCAGGGGGCAGGGGGTCCTACAATGAGCAGTTCTTC. It encodes CASSPGGRGSYNEQFF.

This clone was seen more than once but under ten times. The chain employs TRBV5-4 and TRBJ2-5; no firm D call. The CDR3 extends over 13 amino acids. Looked up from germline, CDR1 is SGHNT and CDR2 is YYREEE (reference sequence). The germline V and J ends were trimmed by 4 bases and 3 bases, with 10 bases remaining between them. In DNA form, the CDR3 reads TGTGCCAGCAGCGGGCAGGATGAAGAGACCCAGTACTTC. This translates into CASSGQDEETQYF.

The V and J genes are TRBV7-2 and TRBJ1-2, with D perhaps matching TRBD1 (5 bases). Trimming cost V 1 base and J 4 bases, with 13 bases left between them. The germline CDR1 and CDR2 sequences are SGHTA and FQGNSA. CDR3 length equals 15 residues. The CDR3 spells CASSLGQQGLYGYTF. In DNA form, the CDR3 reads TGTGCCAGCAGCTTAGGACAGCAGGGACTCTATGGCTACACCTTC.

This clone turned up a few times. This sequence joins TRBV19 and TRBJ1-5; no clear D gene. The germline gives CDR1 LNHDA, CDR2 SQIVND (reference sequence). Deletions cut 2 bases from V and 6 bases from J, with 5 bases between. The CDR3 length is 12 residues. The CDR3 DNA is TGTGCCAGTAGTATAATGGGTCAGCCCCAGCATTTT. It specifies CASSIMGQPQHF.